Below are 14 T cell receptor beta chains sequenced from a single sample in a study of cytomegalovirus exposure and HLA in healthy donors. TCRdb keeps only in-frame clones here, not all; method: immunoSEQ multiplex PCR. The top ten clones hold 6.5% to 7.5% of a sample with some 190,000 clones, approximately 86% of them seen once. Sequenced input: PBMCs. The receptors come from a man aged 25 to 40 in good health and CMV-seropositive.

The V and J genes are TRBV18 and TRBJ1-4; TRBD1 matches at 7 bases. The V gene's germline CDR1 is KGHSH and CDR2 LQKENI. CDR3 length: 15 residues. V dropped 1 base and J dropped 4; count of bases not matched to a gene: 3. This CDR3 reads CASSPQTGYNEKLFF. The CDR3 coding sequence is TGTGCCAGCTCACCACAGACAGGGTATAATGAAAAACTGTTTTTT.

The chain uses TRBV1 and TRBJ2-7; the tabulated D call, TRBD2, remains unverified against the DNA. TRBV1 is shown as a pseudogene. CDR3 length equals 14 residues. In DNA form, the CDR3 reads TGCACCAGCAACATCATGAGAGGGCTTTACGAGCAGTACTTC. It yields the protein CTSNIMRGLYEQYF.

V and J are TRBV28 and TRBJ1-1; D is possibly TRBD1 (6 bases). Germline V gene lookup returns CDR1 MDHEN and CDR2 SYDVKM. The CDR3 is 16 amino acids. V lost 1 base and J 1 base, leaving 13 bases between the germline ends. As DNA, the CDR3 is TGTGCCAGCAGTTTATTCCGGGGGCCCACGAACACTGAAGCTTTCTTT. It is translated as CASSLFRGPTNTEAFF.

V usage is TRBV11-2 and J usage is TRBJ1-1; D remains ambiguous. The ends were cut back, 2 bases at V and 0 bases at J, with 4 bases in the middle. The germline V gene has CDR1 SGHAT and CDR2 FQNNGV. The CDR3 consists of 13 residues. CDR3: CASSLRLNTEAFF. CDR3 DNA: TGTGCCAGCAGCTTAAGGCTGAACACTGAAGCTTTCTTT.

The chain has TRBV5-6 and TRBJ2-6; possible D gene TRBD2, 6 bases. The CDR3 contains 15 residues. Germline lookup yields CDR1 SGHDT and CDR2 YYEEEE. Trimming removed 3 bases at V and 0 bases at J, with 7 bases between. As DNA, the CDR3 is TGTGCCAGCAGCTGGAGGGGCTCTGGGGCCAACGTCCTGACTTTC. This encodes CASSWRGSGANVLTF.

The CDR3 sequence: CASSYSAGGGTEAFF. The CDR3 coding sequence is TGTGCCAGCAGTTACTCGGCTGGGGGAGGTACTGAAGCTTTCTTT. This sequence joins TRBV6-5 and TRBJ1-1, with a tentative D call TRBD1 (5 bases). Trimming removed 0 bases at V and 5 bases at J, with 13 bases between. The CDR3 length is 15 residues. Germline assignment: CDR1 MNHEY and CDR2 SVGAGI.

The count of this clone is one. The chain is built from TRBV6-1 and TRBJ1-1; unclear D gene. V lost 2 bases and J 1 base, leaving 11 bases between the germline ends. The CDR3 length is 15 residues. In germline, CDR1 is MNHNS, CDR2 SASEGT. The CDR3 loop reads CASSEHWGSNTEAFF. The CDR3 DNA is TGTGCCAGCAGTGAACATTGGGGTTCGAACACTGAAGCTTTCTTT.

This clone was detected only once. The chain couples TRBV5-8 to TRBJ2-7; no clear D. Germline V gene sequence: CDR1 SGHTS, CDR2 YDEGEE. Trimming left V 4 bases short and J 4 bases short, with 6 bases between. The CDR3 covers 11 residues. The CDR3 region is CASSPPYEQYF. Written as DNA, the CDR3 is TGTGCCAGCAGCCCACCATACGAGCAGTACTTC. Drawing the rest from reference TRBV5-8 and TRBJ2-7, the complete variable domain is EAGVTQSPTHLIKTRGQQATLRCSPISGHTSVYWYQQALGLGLQFLLWYDEGEERNRGNFPPRFSGRQFPNYSSELNVNALELEDSALYLCASSPPYEQYFGPGTRLTVT.

This clone was detected a few times. The chain carries TRBV4-1 and TRBJ1-1; D is undetermined. The CDR3 loop spans 14 amino acids. The germline CDR1 and CDR2 sequences are MGHRA and YSYEKL. V shed 0 bases and J shed 4 bases, with 9 bases lying between them. CDR3 DNA sequence: TGCGCCAGCAGCCAAGAGTCCAGGTTCACTGAAGCTTTCTTT. This sequence encodes CASSQESRFTEAFF.

The V gene is TRBV7-9, the J gene TRBJ1-1; 8 bases are a match to TRBD1. Germline V CDR1 and CDR2: SEHNR, FQNEAQ (reference sequence). There are 14 residues in the CDR3. The V segment lost 5 bases and the J segment 1 base; nucleotides outside the gene matches: 3. CDR3 nucleotides: TGTGCCAGCAGCGCAGGGGGCGCGAACACTGAAGCTTTCTTT. Amino acid sequence: CASSAGGANTEAFF.

This clone has a handful of counts. J is TRBJ2-2 and V is TRBV11-3; unclear D gene. This CDR3 is 12 amino acids long. The germline gives CDR1 SGHNT, CDR2 YENEEA. Trimming cost V 5 bases and J 2 bases, with 3 bases left between them. The CDR3 is CASSANTGELFF. The CDR3 DNA reads as TGTGCCAGCAGCGCTAACACCGGGGAGCTGTTTTTT.

This chain joins TRBV5-1 and TRBJ1-2, with 7 nucleotides matching TRBD1. Germline V gives CDR1 SGHRS, CDR2 YFSETQ. This CDR3 has 13 residues. J was trimmed by 5 bases and V by 3 bases; bases with no gene match: 4. CDR3 nucleotides: TGCGCCAGCAGCTCCGGGACAGATTATGGCTACACCTTC. The encoded protein is CASSSGTDYGYTF. The variable domain in full, with the rest retrieved from reference TRBV5-1 and TRBJ1-2, is KAGVTQTPRYLIKTRGQQVTLSCSPISGHRSVSWYQQTPGQGLQFLFEYFSETQRNKGNFPGRFSGRQFSNSRSEMNVSTLELGDSALYLCASSSGTDYGYTFGSGTRLTVV.

V gene TRBV7-3 combines with J gene TRBJ2-3; 11 nucleotides agree with TRBD1. The CDR3 extends over 15 amino acids. Trimming cost V 0 bases and J 4 bases; bases outside gene matches: 0. Germline V gene sequence: CDR1 SGHTA, CDR2 FQGTGA. The CDR3 nucleotides are TGTGCCAGCAGCTTAACGGGACAGGGGGCAGATACGCAGTATTTT. Translated, it gives CASSLTGQGADTQYF.

This clone is a singleton in its sample. In DNA, the CDR3 is TGTGCCAGCAGTGAAGTTGTCAGGGGGAGAAACTATGGCTACACCTTC. It encodes CASSEVVRGRNYGYTF. The rearrangement joins TRBV6-1 to TRBJ1-2; 7 bases fit TRBD1. Germline assignment: CDR1 MNHNS and CDR2 SASEGT. The CDR3 is 16 residues long. V shed 1 base, J shed 2 bases, and the junction held 7 bases outside the gene matches.